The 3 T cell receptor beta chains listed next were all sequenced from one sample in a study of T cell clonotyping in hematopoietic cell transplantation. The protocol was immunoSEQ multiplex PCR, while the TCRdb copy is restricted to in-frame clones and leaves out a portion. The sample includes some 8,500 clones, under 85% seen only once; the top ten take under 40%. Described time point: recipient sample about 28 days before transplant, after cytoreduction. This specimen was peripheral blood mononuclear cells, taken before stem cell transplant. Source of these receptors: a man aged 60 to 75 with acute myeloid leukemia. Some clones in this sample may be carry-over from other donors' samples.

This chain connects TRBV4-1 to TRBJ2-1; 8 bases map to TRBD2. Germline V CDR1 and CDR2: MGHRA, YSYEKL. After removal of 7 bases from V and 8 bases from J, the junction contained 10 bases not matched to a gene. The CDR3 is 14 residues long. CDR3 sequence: CASTPGGVLDEQFF. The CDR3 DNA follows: TGCGCCAGCACCCCGGGAGGGGTTCTGGATGAGCAGTTCTTC.

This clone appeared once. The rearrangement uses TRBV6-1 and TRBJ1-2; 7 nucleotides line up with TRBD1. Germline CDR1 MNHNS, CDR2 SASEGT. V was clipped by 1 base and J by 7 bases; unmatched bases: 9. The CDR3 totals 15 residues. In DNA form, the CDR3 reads TGTGCCAGCAGTGAAGACTTCACAGGGGTTCGTGGCTACACCTTC. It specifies CASSEDFTGVRGYTF.

The CDR3 region is CASSSSSGSGYEQFF. The CDR3 nucleotides read TGTGCCAGCAGTTCGTCGAGCGGGAGTGGCTATGAGCAGTTCTTC. This chain uses TRBV2 with TRBJ2-1, with 8 bases identical to TRBD2. Germline V lookup: CDR1 SNHLY, CDR2 FYNNEI. The CDR3 has 15 amino acids. V trimming: 5 bases; J trimming: 8 bases; junction bases outside the gene matches: 11.